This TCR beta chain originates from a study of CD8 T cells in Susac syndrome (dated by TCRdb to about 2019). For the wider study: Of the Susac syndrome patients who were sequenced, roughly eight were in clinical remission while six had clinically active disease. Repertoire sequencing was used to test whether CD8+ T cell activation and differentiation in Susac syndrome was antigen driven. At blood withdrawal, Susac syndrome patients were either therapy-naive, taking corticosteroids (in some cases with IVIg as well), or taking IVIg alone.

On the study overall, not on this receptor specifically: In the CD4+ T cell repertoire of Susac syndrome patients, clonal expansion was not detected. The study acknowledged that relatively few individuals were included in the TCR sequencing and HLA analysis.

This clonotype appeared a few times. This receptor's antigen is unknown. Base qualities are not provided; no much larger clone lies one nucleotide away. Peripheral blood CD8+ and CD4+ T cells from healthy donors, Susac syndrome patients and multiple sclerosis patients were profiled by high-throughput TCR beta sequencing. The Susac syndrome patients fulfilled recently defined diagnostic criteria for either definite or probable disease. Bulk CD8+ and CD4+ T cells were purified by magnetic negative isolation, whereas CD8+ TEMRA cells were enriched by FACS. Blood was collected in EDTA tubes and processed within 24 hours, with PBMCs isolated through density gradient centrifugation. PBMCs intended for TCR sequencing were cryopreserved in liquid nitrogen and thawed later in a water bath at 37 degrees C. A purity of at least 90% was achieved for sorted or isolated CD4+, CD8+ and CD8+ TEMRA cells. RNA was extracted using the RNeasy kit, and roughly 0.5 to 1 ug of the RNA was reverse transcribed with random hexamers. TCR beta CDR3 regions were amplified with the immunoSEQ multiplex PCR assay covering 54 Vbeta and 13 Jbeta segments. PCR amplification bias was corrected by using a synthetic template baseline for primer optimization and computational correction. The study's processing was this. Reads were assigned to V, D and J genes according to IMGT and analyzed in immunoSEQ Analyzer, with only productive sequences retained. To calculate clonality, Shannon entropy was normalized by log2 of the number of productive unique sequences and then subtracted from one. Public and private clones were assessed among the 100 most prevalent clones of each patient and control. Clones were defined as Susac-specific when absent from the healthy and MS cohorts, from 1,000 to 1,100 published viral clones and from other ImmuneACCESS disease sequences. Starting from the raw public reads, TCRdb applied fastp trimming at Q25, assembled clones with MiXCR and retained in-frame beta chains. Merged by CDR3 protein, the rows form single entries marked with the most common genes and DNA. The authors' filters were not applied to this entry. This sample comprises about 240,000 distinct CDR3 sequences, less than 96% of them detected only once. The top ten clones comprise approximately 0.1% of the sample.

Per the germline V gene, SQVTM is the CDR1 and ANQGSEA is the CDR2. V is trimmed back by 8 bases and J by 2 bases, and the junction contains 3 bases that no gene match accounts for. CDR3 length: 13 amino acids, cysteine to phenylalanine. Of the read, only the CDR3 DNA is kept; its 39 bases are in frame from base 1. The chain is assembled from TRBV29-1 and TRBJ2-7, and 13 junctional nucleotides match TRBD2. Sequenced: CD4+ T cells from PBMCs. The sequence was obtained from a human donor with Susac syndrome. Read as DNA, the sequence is TGCAGCATCGGGACTAGCGGGGCCTACGAGCAGTACTTC. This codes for CSIGTSGAYEQYF.